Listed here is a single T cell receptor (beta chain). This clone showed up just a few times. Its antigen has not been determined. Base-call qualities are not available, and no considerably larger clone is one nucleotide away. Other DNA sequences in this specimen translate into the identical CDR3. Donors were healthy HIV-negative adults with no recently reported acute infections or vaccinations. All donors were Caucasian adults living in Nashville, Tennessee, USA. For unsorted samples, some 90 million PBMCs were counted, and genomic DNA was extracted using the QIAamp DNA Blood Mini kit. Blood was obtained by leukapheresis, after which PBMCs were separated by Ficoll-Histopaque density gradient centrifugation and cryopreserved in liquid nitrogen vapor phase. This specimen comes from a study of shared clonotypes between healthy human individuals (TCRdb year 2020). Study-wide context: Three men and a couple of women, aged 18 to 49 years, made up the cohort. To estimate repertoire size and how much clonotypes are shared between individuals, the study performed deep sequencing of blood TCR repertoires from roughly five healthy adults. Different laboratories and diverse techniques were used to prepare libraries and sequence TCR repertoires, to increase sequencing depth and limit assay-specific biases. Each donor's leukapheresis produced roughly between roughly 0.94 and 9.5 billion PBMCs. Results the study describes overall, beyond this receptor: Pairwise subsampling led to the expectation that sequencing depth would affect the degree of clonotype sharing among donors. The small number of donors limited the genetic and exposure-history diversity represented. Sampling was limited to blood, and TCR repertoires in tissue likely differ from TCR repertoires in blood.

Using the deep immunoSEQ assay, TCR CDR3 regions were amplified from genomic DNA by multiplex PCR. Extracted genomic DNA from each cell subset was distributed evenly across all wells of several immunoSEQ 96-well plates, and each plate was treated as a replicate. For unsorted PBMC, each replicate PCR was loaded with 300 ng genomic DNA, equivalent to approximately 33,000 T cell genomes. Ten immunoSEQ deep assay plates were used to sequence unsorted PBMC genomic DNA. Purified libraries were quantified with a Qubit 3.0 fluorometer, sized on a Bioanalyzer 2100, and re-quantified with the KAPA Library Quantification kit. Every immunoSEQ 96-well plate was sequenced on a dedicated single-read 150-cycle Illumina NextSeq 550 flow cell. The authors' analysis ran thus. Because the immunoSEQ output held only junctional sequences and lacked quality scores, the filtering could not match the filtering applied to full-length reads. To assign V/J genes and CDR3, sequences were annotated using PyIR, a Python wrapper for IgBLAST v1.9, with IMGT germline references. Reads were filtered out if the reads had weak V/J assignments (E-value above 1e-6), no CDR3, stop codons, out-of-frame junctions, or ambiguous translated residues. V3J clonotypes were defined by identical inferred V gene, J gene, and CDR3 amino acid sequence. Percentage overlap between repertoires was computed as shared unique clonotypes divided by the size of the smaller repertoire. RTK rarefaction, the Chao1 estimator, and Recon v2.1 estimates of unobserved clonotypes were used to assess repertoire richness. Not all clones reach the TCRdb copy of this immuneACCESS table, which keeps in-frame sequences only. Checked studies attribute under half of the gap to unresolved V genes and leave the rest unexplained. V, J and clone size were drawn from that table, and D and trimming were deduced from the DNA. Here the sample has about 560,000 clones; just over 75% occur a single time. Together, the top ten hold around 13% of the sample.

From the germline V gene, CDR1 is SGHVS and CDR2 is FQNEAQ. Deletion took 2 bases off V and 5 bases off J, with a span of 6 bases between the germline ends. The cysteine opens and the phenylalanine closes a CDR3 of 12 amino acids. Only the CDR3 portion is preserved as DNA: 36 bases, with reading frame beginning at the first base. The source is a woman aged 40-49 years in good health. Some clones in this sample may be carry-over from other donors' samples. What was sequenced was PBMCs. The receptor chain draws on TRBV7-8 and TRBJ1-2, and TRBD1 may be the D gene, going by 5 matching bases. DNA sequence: TGTGCCAGCAGCTTACAGGGATATGGCTACACCTTC. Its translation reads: CASSLQGYGYTF.